This section outlines one T cell receptor (beta chain) sequence together with its context. The antigen is unknown. This sample was taken from a study of cytomegalovirus exposure and HLA in healthy donors. Findings and caveats of the study: Later analysis indicated greater clonal expansion among HLA-associated TCR beta chains than among equally common other chains. Many donors shared some public TCRs, even though most TCR sequences were rare.

Looked up from germline, CDR1 is SGDLS and CDR2 is YYNGEE. V was shortened by 3 bases and J by 12 bases, with 15 bases between the two germline ends. The CDR3 contains 13 residues. Primers included in the PCR were 60 Vbeta and 13 Jbeta primers. Profiling relied on immunoSEQ multiplex PCR, and the TCRdb table lists in-frame clones only, not all of them. The sample lists fewer than 200,000 clones, 65% to 85% occurring once. Specimen: PBMCs. V usage is TRBV9 and J usage is TRBJ1-4; weak D call: TRBD1 (5 bases). The TCR sequence derives from a man aged 35-49 years in good health and CMV-seropositive. In DNA form, the CDR3 reads TGTGCCAGCAGCGAGGGGCCCGGAAGGGAACTGTTTTTT. Translated, it gives CASSEGPGRELFF.